The source of this T cell receptor beta chain is a study of blood T cell repertoires in COVID-19. Overall study context: Researchers got acute and convalescent COVID-19 samples from the United States, Italy and Spain.

Seattle's cohort entered during active infection and was followed longitudinally. Germline values: CDR1 LNHDA, CDR2 SQIVND (reference sequence). Between the trimmed V and J ends, which lost 7 bases and 0 bases, there was a span of 13 bases. There are 16 residues in the CDR3. Libraries were prepared by immunoSEQ multiplex PCR; TCRdb keeps only in-frame clonotypes and omits some of them. The sample lists some 180,000 clones, over 80% seen once, with 6.5% to 8.5% in the top ten. The chain has TRBV19 and TRBJ1-6, with unresolved D. Sequences were obtained from peripheral blood. The TCR sequence derives from a woman between 35 and 50 years old with COVID-19, enrolled during active disease. The CDR3 DNA sequence: TGTGCCAGTAACCTTCAGCGCAGCTCCTATAATTCACCCCTCCACTTT. It yields the protein CASNLQRSSYNSPLHF.